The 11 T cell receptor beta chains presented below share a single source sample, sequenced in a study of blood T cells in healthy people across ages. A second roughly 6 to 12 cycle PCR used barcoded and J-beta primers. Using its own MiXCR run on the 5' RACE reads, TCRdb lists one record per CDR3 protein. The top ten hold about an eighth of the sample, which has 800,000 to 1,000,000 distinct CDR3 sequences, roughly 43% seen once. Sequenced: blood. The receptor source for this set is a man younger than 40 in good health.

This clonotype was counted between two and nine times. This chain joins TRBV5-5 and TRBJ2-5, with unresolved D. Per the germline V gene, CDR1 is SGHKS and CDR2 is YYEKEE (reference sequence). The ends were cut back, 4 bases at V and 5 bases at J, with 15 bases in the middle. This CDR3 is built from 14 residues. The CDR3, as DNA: TGTGCCAGCAGCCCCCAATCGGGTAGGGAGACCCAGTACTTC. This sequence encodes CASSPQSGRETQYF. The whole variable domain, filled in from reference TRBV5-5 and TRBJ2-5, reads DAGVTQSPTHLIKTRGQQVTLRCSPISGHKSVSWYQQVLGQGPQFIFQYYEKEERGRGNFPDRFSARQFPNYSSELNVNALLLGDSALYLCASSPQSGRETQYFGPGTRLLVL.

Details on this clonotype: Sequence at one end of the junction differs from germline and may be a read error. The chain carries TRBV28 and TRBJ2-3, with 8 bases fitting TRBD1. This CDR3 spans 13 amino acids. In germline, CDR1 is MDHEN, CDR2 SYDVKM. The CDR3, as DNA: TGTGCCAGCTGGGACAGGAGCACAGATATGCAGTATTTT. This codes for CASWDRSTDMQYF. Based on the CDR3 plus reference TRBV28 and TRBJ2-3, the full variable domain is DVKVTQSSRYLVKRTGEKVFLECVQDMDHENMFWYRQDPGLGLRLIYFSYDVKMKEKGDIPEGYSVSREKKERFSLILESASTNQTSMYLCASWDRSTDMQYFGPGTRLTVL.

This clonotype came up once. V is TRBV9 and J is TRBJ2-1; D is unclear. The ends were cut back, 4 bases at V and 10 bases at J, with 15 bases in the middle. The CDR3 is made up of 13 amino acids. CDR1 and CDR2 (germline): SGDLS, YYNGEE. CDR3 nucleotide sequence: TGTGCCAGCAGCCCAAATGTCAAAAACGAGCAGTTCTTC. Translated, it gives CASSPNVKNEQFF. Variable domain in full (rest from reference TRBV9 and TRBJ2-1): DSGVTQTPKHLITATGQRVTLRCSPRSGDLSVYWYQQSLDQGLQFLIQYYNGEERAKGNILERFSAQQFPDLHSELNLSSLELGDSALYFCASSPNVKNEQFFGPGTRLTVL.

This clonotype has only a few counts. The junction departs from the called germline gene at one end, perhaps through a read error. CDR3 residues: CTSEGGLSYEQYF. Here the CDR3 DNA reads TGTACCTCTGAGGGCGGACTTTCCTACGAGCAGTACTTC. The genes are TRBV20-1 and TRBJ2-7, with a tentative D call TRBD2 (5 bases). This CDR3 has 13 amino acids. The germline V gene has CDR1 DFQATT and CDR2 SNEGSKA (reference sequence).

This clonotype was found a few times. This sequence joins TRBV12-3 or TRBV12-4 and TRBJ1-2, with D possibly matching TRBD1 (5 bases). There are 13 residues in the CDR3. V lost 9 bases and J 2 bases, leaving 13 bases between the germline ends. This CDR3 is CASRDGLNYGYTF. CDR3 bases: TGTGCCAGTCGGGACGGTTTAAACTATGGCTACACCTTC.

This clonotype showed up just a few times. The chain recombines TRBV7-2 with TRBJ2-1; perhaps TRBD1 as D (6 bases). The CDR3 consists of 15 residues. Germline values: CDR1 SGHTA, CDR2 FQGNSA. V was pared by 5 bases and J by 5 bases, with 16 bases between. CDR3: CASSPSQGSHNEQFF. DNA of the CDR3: TGTGCCAGCAGCCCGTCACAGGGTTCCCACAATGAGCAGTTCTTC. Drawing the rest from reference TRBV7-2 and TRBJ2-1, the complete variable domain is GAGVSQSPSNKVTEKGKDVELRCDPISGHTALYWYRQSLGQGLEFLIYFQGNSAPDKSGLPSDRFSAERTGGSVSTLTIQRTQQEDSAVYLCASSPSQGSHNEQFFGPGTRLTVL.

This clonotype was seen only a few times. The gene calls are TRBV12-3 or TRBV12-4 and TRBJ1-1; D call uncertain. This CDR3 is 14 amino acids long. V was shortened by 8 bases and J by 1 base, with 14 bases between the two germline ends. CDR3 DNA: TGTGCCAGCGCGTTTGCCGGCCCGAACACTGAAGCTTTCTTT. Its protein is CASAFAGPNTEAFF.

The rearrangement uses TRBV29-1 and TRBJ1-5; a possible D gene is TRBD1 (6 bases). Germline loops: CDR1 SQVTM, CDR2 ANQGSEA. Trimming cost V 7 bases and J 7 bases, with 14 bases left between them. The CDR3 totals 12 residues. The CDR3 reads CSAGAREQPQHF. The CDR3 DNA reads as TGCAGCGCGGGGGCCAGGGAACAGCCCCAGCATTTT. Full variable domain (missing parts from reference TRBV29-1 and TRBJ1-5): SAVISQKPSRDICQRGTSLTIQCQVDSQVTMMFWYRQQPGQSLTLIATANQGSEATYESGFVIDKFPISRPNLTFSTLTVSNMSPEDSSIYLCSAGAREQPQHFGDGTRLSIL.

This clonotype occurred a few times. CDR3 loop: CASSFGQGETYEQYF. As DNA, the CDR3 is TGTGCCAGCAGCTTTGGACAGGGGGAAACCTACGAGCAGTACTTC. The chain combines TRBV5-5 with TRBJ2-7; 10 nucleotides line up with TRBD1. CDR3 length: 15 amino acids. The germline gives CDR1 SGHKS, CDR2 YYEKEE (reference sequence). The V gene end was trimmed by 2 bases and the J gene end by 2 bases; junction bases not matched to a gene: 4.

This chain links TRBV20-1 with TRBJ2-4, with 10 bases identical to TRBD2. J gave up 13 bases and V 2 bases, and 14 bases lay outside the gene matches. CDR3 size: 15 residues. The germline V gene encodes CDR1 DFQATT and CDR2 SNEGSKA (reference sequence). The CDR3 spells CSARSRTSGSTEQYF. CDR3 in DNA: TGCAGTGCTAGATCGCGGACTAGCGGATCTACGGAGCAGTACTTC.

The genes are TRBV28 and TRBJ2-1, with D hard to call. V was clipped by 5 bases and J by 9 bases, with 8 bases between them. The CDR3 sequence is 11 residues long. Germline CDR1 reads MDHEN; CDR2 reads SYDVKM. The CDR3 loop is CASSSEREQFF. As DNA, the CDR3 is TGTGCCAGCAGTAGCGAGCGTGAGCAGTTCTTC.